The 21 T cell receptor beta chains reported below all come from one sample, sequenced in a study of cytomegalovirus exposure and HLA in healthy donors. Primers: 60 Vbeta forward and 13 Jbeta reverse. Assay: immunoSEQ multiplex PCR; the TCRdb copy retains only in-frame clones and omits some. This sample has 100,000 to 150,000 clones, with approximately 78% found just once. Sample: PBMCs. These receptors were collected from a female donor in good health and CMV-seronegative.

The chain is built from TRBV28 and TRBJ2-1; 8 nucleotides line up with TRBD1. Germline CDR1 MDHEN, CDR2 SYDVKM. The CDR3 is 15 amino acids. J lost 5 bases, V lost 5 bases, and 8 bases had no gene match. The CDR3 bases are TGTGCCAGCAGTCCTTCTCAGGACAGGGACAATGAGCAGTTCTTC. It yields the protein CASSPSQDRDNEQFF.

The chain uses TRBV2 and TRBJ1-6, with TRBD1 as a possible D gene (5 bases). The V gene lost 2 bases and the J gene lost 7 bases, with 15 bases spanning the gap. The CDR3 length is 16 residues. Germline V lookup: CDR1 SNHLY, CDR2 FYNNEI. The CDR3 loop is CASSERSTGGNSPLHF. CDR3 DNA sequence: TGTGCCAGCAGTGAACGTTCTACGGGGGGGAATTCACCCCTCCACTTT.

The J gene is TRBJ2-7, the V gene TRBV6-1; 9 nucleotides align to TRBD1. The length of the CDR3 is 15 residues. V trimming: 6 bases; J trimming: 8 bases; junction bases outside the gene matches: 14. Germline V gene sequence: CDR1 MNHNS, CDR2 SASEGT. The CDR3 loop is CASSTAGTGQSKQYF. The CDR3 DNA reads TGTGCCAGCAGCACAGCCGGGACAGGGCAAAGCAAGCAGTACTTC.

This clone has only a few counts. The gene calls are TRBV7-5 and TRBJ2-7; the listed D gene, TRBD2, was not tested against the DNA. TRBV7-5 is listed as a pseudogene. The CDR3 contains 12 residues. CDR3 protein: CVRSLGRGEQYF. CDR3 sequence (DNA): TGTGTCAGAAGCCTCGGCCGGGGGGAGCAGTACTTC.

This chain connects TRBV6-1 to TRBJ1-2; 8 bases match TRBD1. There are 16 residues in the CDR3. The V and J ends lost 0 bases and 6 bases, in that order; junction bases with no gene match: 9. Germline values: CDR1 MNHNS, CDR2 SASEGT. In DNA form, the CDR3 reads TGTGCCAGCAGTGAAGCGGGGGCGACAGGGGTAGATGGCTACACCTTC. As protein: CASSEAGATGVDGYTF.

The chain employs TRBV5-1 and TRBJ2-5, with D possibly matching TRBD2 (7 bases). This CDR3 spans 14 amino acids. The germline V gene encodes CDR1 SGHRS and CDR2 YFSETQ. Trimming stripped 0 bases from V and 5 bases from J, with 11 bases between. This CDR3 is CASSLVEGGETQYF. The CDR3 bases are TGCGCCAGCAGCTTGGTCGAGGGGGGGGAGACCCAGTACTTC.

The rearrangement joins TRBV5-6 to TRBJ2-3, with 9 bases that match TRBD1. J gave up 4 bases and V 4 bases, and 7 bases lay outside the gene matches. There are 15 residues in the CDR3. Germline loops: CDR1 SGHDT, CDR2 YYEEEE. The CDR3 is CASSRDRVGADTQYF. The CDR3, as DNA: TGTGCCAGCAGCCGGGACAGGGTGGGCGCAGATACGCAGTATTTT.

The CDR3, as DNA: TGTGCCAGCATGGGACAGGAATGTGAGGGGGAGACCCAGTACTTC. It codes for CASMGQECEGETQYF. This chain uses TRBV2 with TRBJ2-5; 8 nucleotides agree with TRBD1. Trimming cost V 7 bases and J 5 bases; bases outside gene matches: 12. The CDR3 sequence is 15 residues long. The germline V gene encodes CDR1 SNHLY and CDR2 FYNNEI.

Here the CDR3 reads CAISEGAEGYTF. CDR3 nucleotide sequence: TGTGCCATCAGTGAAGGGGCAGAGGGCTACACCTTC. The V call is TRBV10-3, the J call TRBJ1-2, with D perhaps TRBD1 (5 bases). V lost 3 bases and J 8 bases, leaving 10 bases between the germline ends. The CDR3 runs to 12 residues. Germline V CDR1 and CDR2: ENHRY, SYGVKD.

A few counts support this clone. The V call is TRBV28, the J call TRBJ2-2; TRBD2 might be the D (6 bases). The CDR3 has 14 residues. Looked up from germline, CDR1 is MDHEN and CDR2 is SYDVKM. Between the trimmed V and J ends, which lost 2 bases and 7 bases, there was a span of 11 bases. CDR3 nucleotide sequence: TGTGCCAGCAGTTTACTAGCGAATGACGGGGAGCTGTTTTTT. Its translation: CASSLLANDGELFF. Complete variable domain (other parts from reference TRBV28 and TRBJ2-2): DVKVTQSSRYLVKRTGEKVFLECVQDMDHENMFWYRQDPGLGLRLIYFSYDVKMKEKGDIPEGYSVSREKKERFSLILESASTNQTSMYLCASSLLANDGELFFGEGSRLTVL.

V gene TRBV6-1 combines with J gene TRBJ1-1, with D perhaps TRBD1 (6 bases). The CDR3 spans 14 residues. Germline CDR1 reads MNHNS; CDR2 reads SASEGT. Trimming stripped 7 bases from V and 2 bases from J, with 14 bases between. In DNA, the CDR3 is TGTGCCAGCAATAAGGGGGGGCGAAACACTGAAGCTTTCTTT. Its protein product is CASNKGGRNTEAFF.

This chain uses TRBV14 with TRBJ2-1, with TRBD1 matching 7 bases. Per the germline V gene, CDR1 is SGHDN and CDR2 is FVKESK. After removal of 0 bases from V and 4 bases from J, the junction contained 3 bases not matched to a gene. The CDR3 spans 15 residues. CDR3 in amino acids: CASSQEDRSYNEQFF. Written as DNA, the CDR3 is TGTGCCAGCAGCCAAGAGGACAGGTCTTACAATGAGCAGTTCTTC. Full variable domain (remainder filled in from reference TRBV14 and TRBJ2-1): EAGVTQFPSHSVIEKGQTVTLRCDPISGHDNLYWYRRVMGKEIKFLLHFVKESKQDESGMPNNRFLAERTGGTYSTLKVQPAELEDSGVYFCASSQEDRSYNEQFFGPGTRLTVL.

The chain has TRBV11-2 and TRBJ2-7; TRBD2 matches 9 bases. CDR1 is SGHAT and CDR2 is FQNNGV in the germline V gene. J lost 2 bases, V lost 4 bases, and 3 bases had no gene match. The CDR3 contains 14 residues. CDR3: CASSSTSGPYEQYF. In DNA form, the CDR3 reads TGTGCCAGCAGCTCGACTAGCGGTCCCTACGAGCAGTACTTC.

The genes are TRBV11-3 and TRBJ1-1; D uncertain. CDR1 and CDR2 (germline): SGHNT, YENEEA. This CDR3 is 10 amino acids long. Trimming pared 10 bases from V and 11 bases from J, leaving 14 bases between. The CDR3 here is CATAGAEAFF. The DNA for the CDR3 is TGTGCCACCGCGGGCGCAGAGGCTTTCTTT.

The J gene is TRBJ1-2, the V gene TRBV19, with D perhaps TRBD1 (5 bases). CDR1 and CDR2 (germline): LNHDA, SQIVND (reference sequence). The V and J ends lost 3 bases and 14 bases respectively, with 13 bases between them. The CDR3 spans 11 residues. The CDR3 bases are TGTGCCAGTAGTATTGCCAGGGTGAAGACCTTC. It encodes CASSIARVKTF.

The CDR3, as DNA: TGTGCCAGCAGAGTACTAGCGGGACGAGAGACCCAGTACTTC. Protein sequence: CASRVLAGRETQYF. The chain employs TRBV2 and TRBJ2-5; 10 bases match TRBD2. Germline-derived CDR1 and CDR2 are SNHLY and FYNNEI. The CDR3 runs to 14 residues. Trimming cost V 6 bases and J 4 bases; bases outside gene matches: 5.

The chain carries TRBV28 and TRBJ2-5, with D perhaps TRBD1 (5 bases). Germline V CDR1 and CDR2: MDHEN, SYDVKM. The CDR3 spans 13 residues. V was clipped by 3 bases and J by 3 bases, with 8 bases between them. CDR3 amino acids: CASSLGREETQYF. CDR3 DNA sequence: TGTGCCAGCAGTTTGGGCAGGGAAGAGACCCAGTACTTC.

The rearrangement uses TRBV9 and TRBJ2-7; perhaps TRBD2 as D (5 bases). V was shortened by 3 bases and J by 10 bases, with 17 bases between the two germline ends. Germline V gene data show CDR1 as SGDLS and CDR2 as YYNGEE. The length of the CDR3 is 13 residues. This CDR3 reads CASSATPERDQYF. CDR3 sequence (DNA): TGTGCCAGCAGCGCGACCCCCGAGAGGGATCAGTACTTC.

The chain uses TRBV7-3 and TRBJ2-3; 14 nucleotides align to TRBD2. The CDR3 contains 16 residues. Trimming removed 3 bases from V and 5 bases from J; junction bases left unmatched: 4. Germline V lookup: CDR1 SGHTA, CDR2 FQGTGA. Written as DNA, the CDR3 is TGTGCCAGCAGCTTGGGGACTAGCGGGAGAGGAGATACGCAGTATTTT. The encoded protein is CASSLGTSGRGDTQYF.

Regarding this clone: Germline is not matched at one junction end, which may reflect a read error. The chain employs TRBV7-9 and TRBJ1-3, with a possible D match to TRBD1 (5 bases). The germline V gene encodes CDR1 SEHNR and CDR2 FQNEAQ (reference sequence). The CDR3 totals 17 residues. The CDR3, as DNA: TGTTCCAGCAGCTTCACGGGGGGGAGAATCTCTGGAAACACCATATATTTT. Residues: CSSSFTGGRISGNTIYF.

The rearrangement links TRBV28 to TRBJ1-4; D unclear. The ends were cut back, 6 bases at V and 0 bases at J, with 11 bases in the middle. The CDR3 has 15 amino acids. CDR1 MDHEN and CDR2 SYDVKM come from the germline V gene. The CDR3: CASSLASATNEKLFF. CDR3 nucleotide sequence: TGTGCCAGCAGCCTCGCCTCGGCAACTAATGAAAAACTGTTTTTT.